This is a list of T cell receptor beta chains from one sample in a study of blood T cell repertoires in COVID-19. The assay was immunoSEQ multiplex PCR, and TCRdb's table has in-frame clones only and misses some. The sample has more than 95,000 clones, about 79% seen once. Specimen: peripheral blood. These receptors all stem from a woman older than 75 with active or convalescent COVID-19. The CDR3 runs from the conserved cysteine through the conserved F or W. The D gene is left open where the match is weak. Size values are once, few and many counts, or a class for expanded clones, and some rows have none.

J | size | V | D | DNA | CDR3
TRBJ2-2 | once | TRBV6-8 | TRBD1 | TGTGCCAGCAGTCCACCGGGACAGGGGATGCCCGGGGAGCTGTTTTTT | CASSPPGQGMPGELFF
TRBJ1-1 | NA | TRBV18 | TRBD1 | TGTGCCAGCTTCCTCGACAGGGATACTGAAGCTTTCTTT | CASFLDRDTEAFF
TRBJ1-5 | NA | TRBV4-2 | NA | TGTGCCAGCAGTCAAATGGGAGGGGTAAACAATCAGCCCCAGCATTTT | CASSQMGGVNNQPQHF
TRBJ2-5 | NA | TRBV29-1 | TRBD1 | TGCAGCGTCACGACAGGGAGTGAGACCCAGTACTTC | CSVTTGSETQYF
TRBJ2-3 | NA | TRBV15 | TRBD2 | TGTGCCACCAGCACCTTAAACCGGACTAGCGGGAGGAGAAATACGCAGTATTTT | CATSTLNRTSGRRNTQYF
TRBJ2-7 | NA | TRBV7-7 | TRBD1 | TGTGCTAGCAGCTACAGGGGGCAGGGGACCTACGAGCAGTACTTC | CASSYRGQGTYEQYF
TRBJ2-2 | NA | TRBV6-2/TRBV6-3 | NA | TGTGCCAGCAGTTCAACCCCGGGGGGGGAGCTGTTTTTT | CASSSTPGGELFF
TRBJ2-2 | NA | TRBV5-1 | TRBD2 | TGCGCCAGCAGCTTGATTAGCGGGGGCGCCGGGGAGCTGTTTTTT | CASSLISGGAGELFF
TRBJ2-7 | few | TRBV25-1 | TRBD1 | TGTGCCAGCAGGAGGGGACAGCACTACGAGCAGTACTTC | CASRRGQHYEQYF
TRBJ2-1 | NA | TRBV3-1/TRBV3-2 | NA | TGTGCCAGCAGCCAAGAGGGCAGCTCCTACAATGAGCAGTTCTTC | CASSQEGSSYNEQFF
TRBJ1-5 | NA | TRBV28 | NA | TGTGCCAGCAGTCCAGGGTTGAATCAGCCCCAGCATTTT | CASSPGLNQPQHF
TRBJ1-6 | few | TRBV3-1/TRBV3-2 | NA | TGTGCCAGCAGCCAAGCGGGGAACTCCTATAATTCACCCCTCCACTTT | CASSQAGNSYNSPLHF
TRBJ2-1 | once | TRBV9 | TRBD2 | TGTGCCAGCAGCGGTGAGATGGGACTAGCGGGAGGGAATGAGCAGTTCTTC | CASSGEMGLAGGNEQFF
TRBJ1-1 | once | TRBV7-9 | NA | TGTGCCAGCAGCTTGTCCCTGGGCGGGGACACTGAAGCTTTCTTT | CASSLSLGGDTEAFF
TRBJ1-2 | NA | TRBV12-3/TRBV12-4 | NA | TGTGCCAGCAGTTTTGACGGGATAGTGGGCTACACCTTC | CASSFDGIVGYTF
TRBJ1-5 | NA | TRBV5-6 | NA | TGTGCCAGCAGCGAACAGGGAGGGTTGGGGCCCCAGCATTTT | CASSEQGGLGPQHF
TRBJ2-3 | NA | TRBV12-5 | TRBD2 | TGTGCTAGTGGTTTGTCTAGCGGGACCTACACAGATACGCAGTATTTT | CASGLSSGTYTDTQYF
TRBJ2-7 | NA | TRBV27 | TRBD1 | TGTGCCAGCAGTCTACGGGACAGGGGGCTTTACGAGCAGTACTTC | CASSLRDRGLYEQYF
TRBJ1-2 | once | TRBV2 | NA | TGTGCCAGCAGTACCGAACAGGGTAGGGCTGGCTACACCTTC | CASSTEQGRAGYTF
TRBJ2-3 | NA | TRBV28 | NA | TGTGCCAGCAGTTTATCGGGAGAGCGCACAGATACGCAGTATTTT | CASSLSGERTDTQYF
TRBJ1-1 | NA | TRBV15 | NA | TGTGCCACCAGCAGAGATCGCGGCACTGAAGCTTTCTTT | CATSRDRGTEAFF
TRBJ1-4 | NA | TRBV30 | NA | TGTGCCTGGAGTGTAGGGGTGACAACTAATGAAAAACTGTTTTTT | CAWSVGVTTNEKLFF
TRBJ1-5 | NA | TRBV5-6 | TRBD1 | TGTGCCAGCAGCTTAAGGACAGGGAGGAATCAGCCCCAGCATTTT | CASSLRTGRNQPQHF
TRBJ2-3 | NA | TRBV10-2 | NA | TGCGCCAGCCATACCAACTTCCCGGGGGCAGATACGCAGTATTTT | CASHTNFPGADTQYF
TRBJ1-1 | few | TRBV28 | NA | TGTGCCAGCAGTTTATACGGGGGGAACACTGAAGCTTTCTTT | CASSLYGGNTEAFF
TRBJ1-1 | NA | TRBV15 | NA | TGTGCCACCAGCAGAGAATATGCGGGGAACACTGAAGCTTTCTTT | CATSREYAGNTEAFF
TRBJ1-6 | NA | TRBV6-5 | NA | TGTGCCAGCAGTTACGGGCCGCACGTTTATAATTCACCCCTCCACTTT | CASSYGPHVYNSPLHF
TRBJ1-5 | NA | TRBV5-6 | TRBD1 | TGTGCCAGCAGCTTTTGGACAGGGGGGCTGGGCAATCAGCCCCAGCATTTT | CASSFWTGGLGNQPQHF